The sequence of this T cell receptor (beta chain) was determined in a study of blood T cell repertoires in COVID-19. Study background: The cDNA or gDNA used as material had been derived from T cells, B-cell-depleted T cells, or PBMCs.

Donors in Cohort 3 counted as recovered after two negative PCRs, clearance, or symptom resolution. Clones were read by immunoSEQ multiplex PCR, and TCRdb kept only the in-frame ones, dropping some. This sample has 200,000 or so clones, with 70% to 90% found just once. Germline V CDR1 and CDR2: SGDLS, YYNGEE. The junction had 9 bases not matched to a gene; V was cut back by 0 bases and J by 9 bases. This CDR3 spans 15 amino acids. This receptor was obtained from a woman between 18 and 29 years old who had recovered from COVID-19. This sequence joins TRBV9 and TRBJ2-3; 8 nucleotides agree with TRBD2. The sample taken for sequencing was PBMCs or T cells enriched from blood (not recorded which). The CDR3 bases are TGTGCCAGCAGCGTAGGAAGTAGCGGGGACCTAACGCAGTATTTT. It is translated as CASSVGSSGDLTQYF.